Reported below is one T cell receptor beta chain. These data belong to a study of blood T cell repertoires in COVID-19. Measured with immunoSEQ multiplex PCR; TCRdb has only the in-frame clones, and not every one. The sample records 250,000 to 300,000 clones, approximately 90% being singletons. The receptor was derived from a woman in her twenties or thirties with COVID-19, enrolled during active disease. Sequenced material: peripheral blood.

DNA for the CDR3: TGTGCCAGCAGTTACTTGGTCAACTGGAATGAGCAGTTCTTC. This codes for CASSYLVNWNEQFF. The chain joins TRBV6-2 or TRBV6-3 to TRBJ2-1; D gene ambiguous. Trimming stripped 1 base from V and 7 bases from J, with 11 bases between. The CDR3 runs 14 residues. CDR1 and CDR2 from the germline V gene are MNHEY and SVGEGT.